These T cell receptor beta chains were read from a single sample in a study of T cell repertoires in cytomegalovirus infection. TCRdb used MiXCR to reprocess the reads, holding one entry per CDR3 protein. The sample contains more than 350,000 distinct CDR3 sequences, approximately 31% of which appear only once. Specimen: PBMCs. These TCRs come from a human donor in good health (CMV status not recorded). Some clones in this sample may be carry-over from other donors' samples. Each CDR3 is given with its conserved first and last residue. The D gene is left open where the match is weak. Clone size is not always given. Where it is, it says once, few, many or a class for expanded clones.

v_gene: TRBV20-1; d_gene: TRBD2; len: 14; j_gene: TRBJ2-7; abundance: -; CDR3aa: CSAELAGGLYEQYF; CDR3nt: TGCAGTGCTGAACTAGCGGGGGGGCTATACGAGCAGTACTTC
v_gene: TRBV2; d_gene: TRBD2; len: 18; j_gene: TRBJ2-1; abundance: -; CDR3aa: CASSENSGGSSSYNEQFF; CDR3nt: TGTGCCAGCAGTGAAAATAGCGGGGGGTCCAGCTCCTACAATGAGCAGTTCTTC
v_gene: TRBV27; d_gene: -; len: 14; j_gene: TRBJ2-7; abundance: -; CDR3aa: CASSYTPVGREQYF; CDR3nt: TGTGCCAGCAGTTACACCCCTGTTGGGAGAGAGCAGTACTTC
v_gene: TRBV19; d_gene: TRBD2; len: 16; j_gene: TRBJ2-3; abundance: -; CDR3aa: CASSRAGGTTRDTQYF; CDR3nt: TGTGCCAGTAGTAGGGCGGGGGGAACCACCCGAGATACGCAGTATTTT
v_gene: TRBV4-1; d_gene: TRBD2; len: 15; j_gene: TRBJ2-3; abundance: -; CDR3aa: CASSQVGRGGDTQYF; CDR3nt: TGCGCCAGCAGCCAAGTGGGGCGGGGGGGGGATACGCAGTATTTT
v_gene: TRBV11-3; d_gene: -; len: 13; j_gene: TRBJ2-7; abundance: -; CDR3aa: CASSLEAPGEQYF; CDR3nt: TGTGCCAGCAGCTTAGAGGCTCCCGGGGAGCAGTACTTC
v_gene: TRBV25-1; d_gene: TRBD1; len: 14; j_gene: TRBJ1-1; abundance: -; CDR3aa: CASSDWDRDTEAFF; CDR3nt: TGTGCCAGCAGTGATTGGGACAGGGACACTGAAGCTTTCTTT
v_gene: TRBV5-3; d_gene: -; len: 14; j_gene: TRBJ2-3; abundance: -; CDR3aa: CASSLYYSTDTQYF; CDR3nt: TGTGCCAGCAGCTTGTATTATAGCACAGATACGCAGTATTTT
v_gene: TRBV4-2; d_gene: TRBD1; len: 15; j_gene: TRBJ1-1; abundance: -; CDR3aa: CASSPQDRGLTEAFF; CDR3nt: TGTGCCAGCAGCCCACAGGACAGGGGGCTAACTGAAGCTTTCTTT
v_gene: TRBV6-1; d_gene: -; len: 16; j_gene: TRBJ1-1; abundance: few; CDR3aa: CASSHRHDLLNTEAFF; CDR3nt: TGTGCCAGCAGTCACCGACATGACCTCTTGAACACTGAAGCTTTCTTT
v_gene: TRBV7-2; d_gene: -; len: 17; j_gene: TRBJ1-1; abundance: many; CDR3aa: CASSLVWRGLAGGEAFF; CDR3nt: TGTGCCAGCAGCTTAGTCTGGAGGGGTCTTGCAGGAGGTGAAGCTTTCTTT
v_gene: TRBV7-8; d_gene: -; len: 16; j_gene: TRBJ1-4; abundance: many; CDR3aa: CASSWMGPRWGEKLFF; CDR3nt: TGTGCCAGCAGCTGGATGGGGCCCCGCTGGGGTGAAAAACTGTTTTTT
v_gene: TRBV20-1; d_gene: -; len: 15; j_gene: TRBJ2-7; abundance: -; CDR3aa: CSARDRMGLGYEQYF; CDR3nt: TGCAGTGCTAGAGATCGGATGGGGTTGGGCTACGAGCAGTACTTC
v_gene: TRBV7-2; d_gene: -; len: 20; j_gene: TRBJ1-5; abundance: -; CDR3aa: CASSPDVGALGLNSNQPQHF; CDR3nt: TGTGCCAGCAGCCCCGACGTTGGGGCTTTGGGGTTAAATAGCAATCAGCCCCAGCATTTT
v_gene: TRBV4-1; d_gene: -; len: 13; j_gene: TRBJ1-3; abundance: -; CDR3aa: CASSSDWGNTIYF; CDR3nt: TGCGCCAGCAGCTCTGACTGGGGAAACACCATATATTTT